The rows below give T cell receptor beta chains drawn from one sample of a study of cytomegalovirus exposure and HLA in healthy donors. The repertoire was sequenced with immunoSEQ multiplex PCR; TCRdb's copy has only in-frame clones and lacks some. The sample lists 180,000 or so clones, over 80% seen once, with 1.5% in the top ten. Sequenced material: PBMCs. Receptors originate from a man aged 35 to 55 in good health and CMV-seronegative. CDR3s include the opening cysteine and the closing phenylalanine or tryptophan. Each record gives: D gene, V gene, clone size, J gene, CDR3 protein, CDR3 DNA. The D gene is left open where the match is weak. Clone size appears in some rows only: once, few, many, or a class for an expanded clone.

d_gene: .; v_gene: TRBV5-1; abundance: few; j_gene: TRBJ2-7; CDR3aa: CASSLGFLGVEREQYF; CDR3nt: TGCGCCAGCAGCTTGGGATTCCTAGGGGTGGAAAGGGAGCAGTACTTC
d_gene: .; v_gene: TRBV30; abundance: .; j_gene: TRBJ2-1; CDR3aa: CAWSVQDEQFF; CDR3nt: TGTGCCTGGAGTGTACAAGATGAGCAGTTCTTC
d_gene: .; v_gene: TRBV7-3; abundance: .; j_gene: TRBJ1-5; CDR3aa: CANPHFRIHNQPQHF; CDR3nt: TGTGCCAACCCCCATTTCAGGATCCACAATCAGCCCCAGCATTTT
d_gene: .; v_gene: TRBV10-1; abundance: .; j_gene: TRBJ2-1; CDR3aa: CASSVGASVYNEQFF; CDR3nt: TGCGCCAGCAGTGTTGGAGCTAGCGTTTACAATGAGCAGTTCTTC
d_gene: .; v_gene: TRBV5-6; abundance: few; j_gene: TRBJ2-3; CDR3aa: CASSLGDISTDTQYF; CDR3nt: TGTGCCAGCAGCTTGGGGGACATAAGCACAGATACGCAGTATTTT
d_gene: TRBD1; v_gene: TRBV28; abundance: .; j_gene: TRBJ1-1; CDR3aa: CASSLVGTGSVEAFF; CDR3nt: TGTGCCAGCAGTTTAGTGGGGACAGGGAGCGTTGAAGCTTTCTTT
d_gene: TRBD2; v_gene: TRBV5-8; abundance: .; j_gene: TRBJ2-1; CDR3aa: CASSLLGGSSYNEQFF; CDR3nt: TGTGCCAGCAGCTTATTGGGCGGGAGCTCCTACAATGAGCAGTTCTTC
d_gene: .; v_gene: TRBV28; abundance: .; j_gene: TRBJ2-4; CDR3aa: CASSFSPTLAKNIQYF; CDR3nt: TGTGCCAGCAGTTTCAGTCCAACCCTAGCCAAAAACATTCAGTACTTC
d_gene: TRBD1; v_gene: TRBV19; abundance: .; j_gene: TRBJ1-1; CDR3aa: CASSRDRLNTEAFF; CDR3nt: TGTGCCAGTAGTCGGGACAGGTTGAACACTGAAGCTTTCTTT
d_gene: .; v_gene: TRBV6-6; abundance: .; j_gene: TRBJ2-3; CDR3aa: CASSYSGQGTDTQYF; CDR3nt: TGTGCCAGCAGTTACTCGGGGCAGGGCACAGATACGCAGTATTTT
d_gene: .; v_gene: TRBV6-1; abundance: .; j_gene: TRBJ2-7; CDR3aa: CASSLRILKSYEQYF; CDR3nt: TGTGCCAGCAGTTTGAGGATACTCAAAAGCTACGAGCAGTACTTC